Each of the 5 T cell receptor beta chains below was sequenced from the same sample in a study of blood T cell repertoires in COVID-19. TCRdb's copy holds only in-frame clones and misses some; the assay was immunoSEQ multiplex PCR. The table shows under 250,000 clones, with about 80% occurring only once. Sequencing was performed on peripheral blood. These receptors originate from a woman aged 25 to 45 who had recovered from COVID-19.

The CDR3 DNA is TGTGCCATCAGCGGTGCCGGGACACATAGCAATCAGCCCCAGCATTTT. Amino acids: CAISGAGTHSNQPQHF. V is TRBV10-3 and J is TRBJ1-5, with TRBD1 as a possible D gene (6 bases). V dropped 6 bases and J dropped 0 bases, with 15 bases sitting between them. There are 16 residues in the CDR3. Germline V gives CDR1 ENHRY, CDR2 SYGVKD.

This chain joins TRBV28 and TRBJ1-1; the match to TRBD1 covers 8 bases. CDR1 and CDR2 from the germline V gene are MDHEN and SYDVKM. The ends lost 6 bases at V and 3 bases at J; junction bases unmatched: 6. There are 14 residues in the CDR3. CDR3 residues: CASRPTGVDTEAFF. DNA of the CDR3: TGTGCCAGCAGACCGACAGGGGTGGACACTGAAGCTTTCTTT.

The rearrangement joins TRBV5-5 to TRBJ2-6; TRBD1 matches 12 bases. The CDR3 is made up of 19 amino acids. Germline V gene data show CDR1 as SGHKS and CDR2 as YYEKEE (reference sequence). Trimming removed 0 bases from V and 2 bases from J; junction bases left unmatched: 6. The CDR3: CASSLDLGTGGAGANVLTF. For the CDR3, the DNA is TGTGCCAGCAGCTTGGACCTCGGGACAGGGGGCGCTGGGGCCAACGTCCTGACTTTC.

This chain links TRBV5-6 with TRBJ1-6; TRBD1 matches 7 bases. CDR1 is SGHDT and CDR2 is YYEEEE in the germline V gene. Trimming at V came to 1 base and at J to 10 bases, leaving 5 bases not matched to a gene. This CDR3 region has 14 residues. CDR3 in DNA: TGTGCCAGCAGCTTGTCAGGGGGGAGATCACCCCTCCACTTT. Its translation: CASSLSGGRSPLHF. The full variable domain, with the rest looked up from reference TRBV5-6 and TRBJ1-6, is DAGVTQSPTHLIKTRGQQVTLRCSPKSGHDTVSWYQQALGQGPQFIFQYYEEEERQRGNFPDRFSGHQFPNYSSELNVNALLLGDSALYLCASSLSGGRSPLHFGNGTRLTVT.

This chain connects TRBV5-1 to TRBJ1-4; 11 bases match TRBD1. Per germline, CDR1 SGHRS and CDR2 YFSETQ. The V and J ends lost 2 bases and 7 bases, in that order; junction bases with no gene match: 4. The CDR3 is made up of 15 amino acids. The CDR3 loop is CASSFAGTGGEKLFF. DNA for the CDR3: TGCGCCAGCAGCTTCGCCGGGACAGGGGGTGAAAAACTGTTTTTT.